What follows are 24 T cell receptor beta chains derived from one specimen sequenced in a study of PD-1 blockade in classical Hodgkin lymphoma (dated by TCRdb to 2020 to 2021). The sample's time point label is to be understood as: cycle 4 day 1 (C4D1), after less than 7 weeks of nivolumab. Every trial patient had relapsed following autologous stem cell transplantation, and prior brentuximab vedotin exposure was what differed among cohorts A, B and C. Library preparation was by the immunoSEQ multiplex PCR assay. TCRdb provides this immuneACCESS table in a form limited to in-frame rearrangements. Some clones are lacking; in checked studies, under half of them reflect an unresolved V gene, and why the rest are absent is not known. In all, the sample holds fewer than 95,000 clones, and around 80% of those were seen once. The leading ten clones occupy over 15% of the sample. This specimen was peripheral blood mononuclear cells (PBMCs), taken before the fourth cycle of nivolumab. All receptors derive from a human donor with classical Hodgkin lymphoma.

The rearrangement links TRBV12-5 to TRBJ1-4, with D hard to call. This CDR3 spans 13 amino acids. CDR1 is LGHNT and CDR2 is FRNRAP in the germline V gene. V was pared by 4 bases and J by 8 bases, with 11 bases between. As DNA, the CDR3 is TGTGCTAGTGGTTGGTTTTCTGGAGAAAAACTGTTTTTT. Residues: CASGWFSGEKLFF.

The chain has TRBV9 and TRBJ2-1; TRBD2 aligns across 7 bases. The CDR3 consists of 17 residues. Trimming cost V 4 bases and J 2 bases; bases outside gene matches: 12. Germline V CDR1 and CDR2: SGDLS, YYNGEE. CDR3 residues: CASSSRPPSGAYNEQFF. The CDR3 DNA is TGTGCCAGCAGCTCACGGCCCCCTAGCGGAGCCTACAATGAGCAGTTCTTC.

The V gene is TRBV2, the J gene TRBJ2-2; 8 positions agree with TRBD1. The length of the CDR3 is 18 residues. V was clipped by 6 bases and J by 6 bases; unmatched bases: 18. Germline V CDR1 and CDR2: SNHLY, FYNNEI. This CDR3 reads CASRDALPGQVGAGELFF. The CDR3 DNA follows: TGTGCCAGCAGAGACGCCCTCCCGGGACAGGTTGGTGCCGGGGAGCTGTTTTTT.

The CDR3: CASRPTSGPYNEQFF. The CDR3 bases are TGTGCCAGCAGACCGACTAGCGGACCGTACAATGAGCAGTTCTTC. The chain uses TRBV6-5 and TRBJ2-1, with 9 bases fitting TRBD2. J lost 4 bases, V lost 6 bases, and 7 bases had no gene match. This CDR3 is built from 15 residues. Germline V gives CDR1 MNHEY, CDR2 SVGAGI.

V is TRBV27 and J is TRBJ2-1; perhaps TRBD2 as D (5 bases). The CDR3 loop spans 18 amino acids. Between the trimmed V and J ends, which lost 1 base and 4 bases, there was a span of 20 bases. Germline-derived CDR1 and CDR2 are MNHEY and SMNVEV (reference sequence). CDR3 protein: CASSLLRVSRSNYNEQFF. The CDR3 DNA follows: TGTGCCAGCAGTTTATTGAGGGTTAGCCGGAGCAATTACAATGAGCAGTTCTTC.

The CDR3 loop reads CANTLRGVTYEQYF. In DNA, the CDR3 is TGCGCCAACACTCTCAGGGGAGTAACCTACGAGCAGTACTTC. The genes are TRBV5-1 and TRBJ2-7; the D gene is possibly TRBD1 (6 bases). The ends were cut back, 9 bases at V and 2 bases at J, with 18 bases in the middle. The CDR3 has 14 amino acids. In germline, CDR1 is SGHRS, CDR2 YFSETQ.

The chain uses TRBV7-2 and TRBJ2-1; the D gene is possibly TRBD2 (5 bases). V was cut by 5 bases and J by 0 bases, with 11 bases left in between. CDR1 and CDR2 (germline): SGHTA, FQGNSA. This CDR3 contains 15 residues. CDR3 sequence reads: CASSRGLTSYNEQFF. CDR3 coding DNA: TGTGCCAGCAGCCGAGGACTCACCTCCTACAATGAGCAGTTCTTC.

V usage is TRBV18 and J usage is TRBJ2-1, with a tentative D call TRBD2 (6 bases). CDR3 length: 12 amino acids. Between the trimmed V and J ends, which lost 3 bases and 10 bases, there was a span of 10 bases. Per germline, CDR1 KGHSH and CDR2 LQKENI. For the CDR3, the DNA is TGTGCCAGCTCACCGCGGGGCTTCGAGCAGTTCTTC. This encodes CASSPRGFEQFF.

The chain joins TRBV6-5 to TRBJ2-1; D gene uncertain. The CDR3 length is 14 residues. Trimming pared 7 bases from V and 5 bases from J, leaving 15 bases between. Germline values: CDR1 MNHEY, CDR2 SVGAGI. The CDR3 DNA reads as TGTGCCAGCAACCCGGGCGTGCCCAACAATGAGCAGTTCTTC. Amino acid sequence: CASNPGVPNNEQFF.

The chain recombines TRBV6-5 with TRBJ2-1; TRBD2 is a possible D gene (6 bases). V was cut by 6 bases and J by 7 bases, with 7 bases left in between. This CDR3 contains 11 residues. Germline CDR1 is MNHEY and CDR2 is SVGAGI. The CDR3 loop is CASRRENEQFF. As DNA, the CDR3 is TGTGCCAGCAGACGGGAGAATGAGCAGTTCTTC.

The gene calls are TRBV11-3 and TRBJ2-1; 8 nucleotides match TRBD2. The CDR3 has 13 amino acids. V lost 3 bases, J lost 6 bases, and 1 base stayed unmatched. Germline CDR1 reads SGHNT; CDR2 reads YENEEA. The CDR3 here is CASSFSGVNEQFF. CDR3 nucleotide sequence: TGTGCCAGCAGCTTTAGCGGGGTCAATGAGCAGTTCTTC. Full variable domain (outside the CDR3, taken from reference TRBV11-3 and TRBJ2-1): EAGVVQSPRYKIIEKKQPVAFWCNPISGHNTLYWYLQNLGQGPELLIRYENEEAVDDSQLPKDRFSAERLKGVDSTLKIQPAELGDSAVYLCASSFSGVNEQFFGPGTRLTVL.

The chain has TRBV7-9 and TRBJ2-3, with D hard to call. This CDR3 is 13 amino acids long. Trimming shortened V by 5 bases and J by 8 bases, and 14 bases separated the two germline ends. Germline CDR1 reads SEHNR; CDR2 reads FQNEAQ (reference sequence). This chain's CDR3 is CASSPGPGGTQYF. CDR3 nucleotides: TGTGCCAGCAGCCCCGGGCCGGGCGGTACGCAGTATTTT.

The rearrangement joins TRBV6-5 to TRBJ2-7; 7 bases align to TRBD2. J lost 6 bases, V lost 5 bases, and 7 bases had no gene match. The CDR3 totals 13 residues. The germline gives CDR1 MNHEY, CDR2 SVGAGI. The CDR3 DNA is TGTGCCAGCAGTCCCCCTGGGGGGGGCGAGCAGTACTTC. This codes for CASSPPGGGEQYF.

CDR3 nucleotide sequence: TGCGCCAGCAAGAGGTGGGCGGGACCCTCCGGGGAGACCCAGTACTTC. This encodes CASKRWAGPSGETQYF. This chain uses TRBV5-1 with TRBJ2-5; D possibly corresponds to TRBD2 (6 bases). V was shortened by 6 bases and J by 5 bases, with 23 bases between the two germline ends. CDR3 size: 16 residues. CDR1 SGHRS and CDR2 YFSETQ come from the germline V gene.

The chain couples TRBV18 to TRBJ2-5; 10 bases align to TRBD2. The CDR3 spans 15 residues. CDR1 KGHSH and CDR2 LQKENI come from the germline V gene. The V gene end was trimmed by 2 bases and the J gene end by 3 bases; junction bases not matched to a gene: 3. The CDR3 here is CASSPGTSVEETQYF. The DNA for the CDR3 is TGTGCCAGCTCACCAGGGACTAGCGTAGAAGAGACCCAGTACTTC.

This clone appeared a single time. The chain carries TRBV10-3 and TRBJ1-2, with D unclear. This CDR3 comprises 14 residues. Trimming cost V 0 bases and J 2 bases, with 7 bases left between them. In germline, CDR1 is ENHRY, CDR2 SYGVKD. In nucleotides, the CDR3 is TGTGCCATCAGTGAGTCGGTGAGGAACTATGGCTACACCTTC. Its translation is CAISESVRNYGYTF.

This clone was observed a handful of times. V is TRBV4-1 and J is TRBJ2-7; possible D gene TRBD2, 6 bases. Trimming stripped 1 base from V and 5 bases from J, with 18 bases between. Per the germline V gene, CDR1 is MGHRA and CDR2 is YSYEKL. CDR3 length equals 16 residues. CDR3 sequence reads: CASSQAAGNSKNEQYF. The CDR3 bases are TGCGCCAGCAGCCAAGCGGCGGGAAACAGCAAGAACGAGCAGTACTTC.

The J gene is TRBJ2-7, the V gene TRBV9; D ambiguous. V was pared by 0 bases and J by 2 bases, with 9 bases between. Germline V gene lookup returns CDR1 SGDLS and CDR2 YYNGEE. This CDR3 contains 14 residues. This CDR3 reads CASSVVGPPYEQYF. Written as DNA, the CDR3 is TGTGCCAGCAGCGTAGTAGGCCCACCCTACGAGCAGTACTTC.

This chain uses TRBV9 with TRBJ2-3; D is uncertain. CDR1 and CDR2 (germline): SGDLS, YYNGEE. CDR3 size: 17 residues. V was pared by 0 bases and J by 0 bases, with 14 bases between. DNA of the CDR3: TGTGCCAGCAGCGTAGGTCGTGTGGACCCGAGCACAGATACGCAGTATTTT. It encodes CASSVGRVDPSTDTQYF.

This chain uses TRBV10-3 with TRBJ2-7; D uncertain. Per germline, CDR1 ENHRY and CDR2 SYGVKD. This CDR3 has 12 amino acids. V lost 8 bases, J lost 2 bases, and 10 bases lay in between. CDR3 nucleotides: TGTGCCATCGCCCAGGTCGCCTACGAGCAGTACTTC. This encodes CAIAQVAYEQYF.

V is TRBV7-3 and J is TRBJ1-1; tentative D call: TRBD1 (5 bases). The V gene's germline CDR1 is SGHTA and CDR2 FQGTGA. The germline V and J ends were trimmed by 5 bases and 10 bases, with 14 bases remaining between them. The CDR3 is 12 residues long. DNA of the CDR3: TGTGCCAGCAGCCCGTTCGGGGGAGGAGCTTTCTTT. Its translation: CASSPFGGGAFF.

The gene calls are TRBV12-2 and TRBJ2-1; the table's D call, TRBD2, was not checked against the DNA. TRBV12-2 is an annotated pseudogene. This CDR3 has 23 amino acids. CDR3 nucleotides: TGTGCAAGTCGCTACCTGGACAGGGGGGCAGGAGCGGGAGGGCCGGGCTCCTACAATGAGCAGTTCTTC. Its translation is CASRYLDRGAGAGGPGSYNEQFF.

This clone occurred once. The chain joins TRBV30 to TRBJ2-3, with TRBD2 identical over 7 bases. The germline CDR1 and CDR2 sequences are GTSNPN and SVGIG (reference sequence). This CDR3 is 13 amino acids long. V was clipped by 5 bases and J by 9 bases; unmatched bases: 11. The CDR3 loop reads CAWDVGGGRTQYF. CDR3 nucleotide sequence: TGTGCCTGGGACGTGGGGGGAGGGCGGACGCAGTATTTT.

V usage is TRBV6-4 and J usage is TRBJ1-4; perhaps TRBD1 as D (5 bases). From germline, CDR1 is MRHNA and CDR2 SNTAGT. Trimming removed 2 bases from V and 5 bases from J, with 24 bases in between. This CDR3 comprises 19 residues. The CDR3 is CASSDPGRLRGRENEKLFF. The DNA for the CDR3 is TGTGCCAGCAGTGACCCCGGGCGTTTGAGGGGCAGGGAAAATGAAAAACTGTTTTTT.